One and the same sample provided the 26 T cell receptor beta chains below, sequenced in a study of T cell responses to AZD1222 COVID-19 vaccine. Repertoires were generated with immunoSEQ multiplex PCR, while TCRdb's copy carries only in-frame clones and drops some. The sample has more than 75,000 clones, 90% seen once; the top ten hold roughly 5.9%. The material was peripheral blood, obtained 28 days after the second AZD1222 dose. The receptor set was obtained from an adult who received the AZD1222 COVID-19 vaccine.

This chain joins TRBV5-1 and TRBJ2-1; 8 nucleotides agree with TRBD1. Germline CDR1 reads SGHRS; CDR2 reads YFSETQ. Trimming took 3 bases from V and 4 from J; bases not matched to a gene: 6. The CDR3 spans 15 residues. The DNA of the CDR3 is TGCGCCAGCAGCTCCTCGGGACAGGTTTACAATGAGCAGTTCTTC. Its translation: CASSSSGQVYNEQFF.

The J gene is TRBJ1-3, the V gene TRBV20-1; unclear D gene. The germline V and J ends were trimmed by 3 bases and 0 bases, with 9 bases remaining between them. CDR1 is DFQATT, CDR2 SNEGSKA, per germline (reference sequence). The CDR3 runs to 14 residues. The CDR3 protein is CSASRFVSGNTIYF. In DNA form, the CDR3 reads TGCAGTGCTAGTAGATTCGTCTCTGGAAACACCATATATTTT.

CDR3 nucleotides: TGTGCCAGCAGTTTTTCCGGGACAGACTATGGCTACACCTTC. Its translation is CASSFSGTDYGYTF. The chain combines TRBV28 with TRBJ1-2, with 7 bases lining up with TRBD1. CDR3 length equals 14 residues. V trimming: 3 bases; J trimming: 3 bases; junction bases outside the gene matches: 4. Germline V gene sequence: CDR1 MDHEN, CDR2 SYDVKM.

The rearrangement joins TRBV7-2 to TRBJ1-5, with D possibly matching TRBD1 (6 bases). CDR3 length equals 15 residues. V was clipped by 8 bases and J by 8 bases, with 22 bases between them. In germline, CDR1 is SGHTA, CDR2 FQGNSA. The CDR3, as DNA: TGTGCCAGCGGGCCCCAGGGGCGAAGGGAGGAGCCCCAGCATTTT. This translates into CASGPQGRREEPQHF.

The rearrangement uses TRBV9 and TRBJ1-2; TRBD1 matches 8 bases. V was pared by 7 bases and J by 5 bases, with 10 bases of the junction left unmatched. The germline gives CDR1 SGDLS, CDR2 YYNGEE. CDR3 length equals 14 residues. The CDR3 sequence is CASGDRRKEYGYTF. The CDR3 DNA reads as TGTGCCAGCGGGGACAGGAGGAAAGAATATGGCTACACCTTC.

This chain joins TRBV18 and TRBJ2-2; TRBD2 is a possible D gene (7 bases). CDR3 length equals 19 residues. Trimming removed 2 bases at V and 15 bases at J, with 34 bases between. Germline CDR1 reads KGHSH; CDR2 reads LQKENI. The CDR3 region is CASSPNRGVAGASFVGVFF. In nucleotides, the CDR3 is TGTGCCAGCTCACCAAATCGGGGAGTGGCGGGGGCCTCCTTCGTCGGCGTGTTTTTT.

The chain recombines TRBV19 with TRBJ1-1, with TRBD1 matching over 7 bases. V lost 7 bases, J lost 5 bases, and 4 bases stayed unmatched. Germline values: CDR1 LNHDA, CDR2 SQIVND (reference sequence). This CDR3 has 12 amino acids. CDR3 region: CASTPTGTEAFF. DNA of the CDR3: TGTGCCAGTACTCCGACAGGGACTGAAGCTTTCTTT.

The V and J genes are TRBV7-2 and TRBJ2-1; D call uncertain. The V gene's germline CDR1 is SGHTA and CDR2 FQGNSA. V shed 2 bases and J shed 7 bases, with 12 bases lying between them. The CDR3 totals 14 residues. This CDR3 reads CASSLMELGNEQFF. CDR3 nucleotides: TGTGCCAGCAGCTTAATGGAGTTGGGGAATGAGCAGTTCTTC.

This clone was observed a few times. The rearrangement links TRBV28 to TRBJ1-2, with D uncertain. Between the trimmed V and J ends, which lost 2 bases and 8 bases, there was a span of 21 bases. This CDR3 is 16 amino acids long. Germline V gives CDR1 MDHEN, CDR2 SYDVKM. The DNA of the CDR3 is TGTGCCAGCAGTTTAGAAGGATTGGTTTTTCTCCCGGGCTACACCTTC. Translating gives CASSLEGLVFLPGYTF.

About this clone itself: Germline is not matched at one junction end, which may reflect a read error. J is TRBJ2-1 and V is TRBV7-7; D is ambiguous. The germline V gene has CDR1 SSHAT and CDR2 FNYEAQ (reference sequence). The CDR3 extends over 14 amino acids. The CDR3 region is CASSLAPAYNEQFF. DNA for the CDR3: TGTGCTAGCAGCTTAGCTCCTGCTTACAATGAGCAGTTCTTC. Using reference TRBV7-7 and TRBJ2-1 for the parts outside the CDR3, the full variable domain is GAGVSQSPRYKVTKRGQDVTLRCDPISSHATLYWYQQALGQGPEFLTYFNYEAQPDKSGLPSDRFSAERPEGSISTLTIQRTEQRDSAMYRCASSLAPAYNEQFFGPGTRLTVL.

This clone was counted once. The CDR3 DNA reads as TGTGCCAGCACCAGTGGGGCAGGCGGGGAGCTGTTTTTT. It encodes CASTSGAGGELFF. The chain is built from TRBV12-3 or TRBV12-4 and TRBJ2-2; tentatively, D is TRBD1 (5 bases). This CDR3 has 13 residues. V lost 7 bases, J lost 7 bases, and 13 bases lay in between.

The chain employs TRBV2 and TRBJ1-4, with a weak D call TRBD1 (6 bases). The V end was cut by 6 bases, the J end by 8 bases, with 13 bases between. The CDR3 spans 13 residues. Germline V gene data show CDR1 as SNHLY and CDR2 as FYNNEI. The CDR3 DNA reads TGTGCCAGCAGGCCCCCAGGGGACGAAAAACTGTTTTTT. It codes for CASRPPGDEKLFF. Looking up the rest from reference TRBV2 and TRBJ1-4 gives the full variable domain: EPEVTQTPSHQVTQMGQEVILRCVPISNHLYFYWYRQILGQKVEFLVSFYNNEISEKSEIFDDQFSVERPDGSNFTLKIRSTKLEDSAMYFCASRPPGDEKLFFGSGTQLSVL.

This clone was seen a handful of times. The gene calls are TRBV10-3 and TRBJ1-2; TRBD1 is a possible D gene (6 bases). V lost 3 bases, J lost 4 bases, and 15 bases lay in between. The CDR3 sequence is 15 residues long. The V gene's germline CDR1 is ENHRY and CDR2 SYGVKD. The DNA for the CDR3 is TGTGCCATCAGTGAAATAACAGGGATGTCCTATGGCTACACCTTC. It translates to CAISEITGMSYGYTF.

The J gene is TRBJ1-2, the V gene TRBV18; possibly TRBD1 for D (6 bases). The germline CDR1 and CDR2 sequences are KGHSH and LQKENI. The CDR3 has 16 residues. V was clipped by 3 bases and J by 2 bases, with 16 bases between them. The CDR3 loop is CASSPSGGGQNYGYTF. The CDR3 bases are TGTGCCAGCTCACCTTCCGGAGGGGGGCAGAACTATGGCTACACCTTC.

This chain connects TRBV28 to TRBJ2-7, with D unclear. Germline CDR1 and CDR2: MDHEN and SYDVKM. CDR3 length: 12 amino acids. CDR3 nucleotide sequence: TGTGGAACCGGGTTCCTGAACTACGAGCAGTACTTC. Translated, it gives CGTGFLNYEQYF.

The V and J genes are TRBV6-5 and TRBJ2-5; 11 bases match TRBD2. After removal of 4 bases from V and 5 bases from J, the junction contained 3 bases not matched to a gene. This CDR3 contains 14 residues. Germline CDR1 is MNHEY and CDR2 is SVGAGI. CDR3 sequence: CASSSTSGDETQYF. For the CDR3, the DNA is TGTGCCAGCAGTTCGACTAGCGGGGATGAGACCCAGTACTTC.

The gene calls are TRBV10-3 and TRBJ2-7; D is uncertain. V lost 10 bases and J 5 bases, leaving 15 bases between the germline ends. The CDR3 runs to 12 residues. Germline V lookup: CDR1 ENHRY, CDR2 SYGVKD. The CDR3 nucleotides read TGTGCCACTTCCATAAGCCACAACGAGCAGTACTTC. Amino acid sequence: CATSISHNEQYF.

The CDR3 region has the DNA TGTGCCAGCACTCTAAGACAGGGTTTTCAGCCCCAGCATTTT. Protein product: CASTLRQGFQPQHF. The chain recombines TRBV6-5 with TRBJ1-5; 7 bases map to TRBD1. Germline V lookup: CDR1 MNHEY, CDR2 SVGAGI. V lost 7 bases and J lost 6; bases outside the gene matches: 9. CDR3 length: 14 residues.

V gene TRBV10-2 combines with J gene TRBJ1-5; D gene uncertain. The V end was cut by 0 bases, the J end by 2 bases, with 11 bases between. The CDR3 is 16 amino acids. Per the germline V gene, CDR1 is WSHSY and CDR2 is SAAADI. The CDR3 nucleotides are TGCGCCAGCAGTGAGTCCGTCGGGGTGCGCAATCAGCCCCAGCATTTT. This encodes CASSESVGVRNQPQHF.

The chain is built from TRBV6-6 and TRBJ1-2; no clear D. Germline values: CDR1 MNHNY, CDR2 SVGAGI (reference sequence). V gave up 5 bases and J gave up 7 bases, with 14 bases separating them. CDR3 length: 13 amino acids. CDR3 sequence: CASSPREVFGYTF. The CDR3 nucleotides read TGTGCCAGCAGTCCCCGGGAGGTATTTGGCTACACCTTC.

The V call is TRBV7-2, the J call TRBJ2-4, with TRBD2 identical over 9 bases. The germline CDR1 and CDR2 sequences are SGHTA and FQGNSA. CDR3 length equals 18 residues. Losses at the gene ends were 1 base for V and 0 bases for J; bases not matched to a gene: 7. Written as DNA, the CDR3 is TGTGCCAGCAGCTTAGAGCCAGCGGGGGGTCTAGCCAAAAACATTCAGTACTTC. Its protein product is CASSLEPAGGLAKNIQYF.

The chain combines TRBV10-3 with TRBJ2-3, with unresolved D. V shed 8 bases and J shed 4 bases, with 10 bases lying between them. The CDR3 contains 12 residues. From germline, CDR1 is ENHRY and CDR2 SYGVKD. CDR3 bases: TGTGCCATCGCCAGTGGGGCAGATACGCAGTATTTT. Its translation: CAIASGADTQYF.

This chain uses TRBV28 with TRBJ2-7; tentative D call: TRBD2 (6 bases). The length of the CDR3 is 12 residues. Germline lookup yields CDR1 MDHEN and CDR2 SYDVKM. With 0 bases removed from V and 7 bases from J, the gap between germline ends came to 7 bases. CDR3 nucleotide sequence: TGTGCCAGCAGTTTATGGGGAGGTGAGCAGTACTTC. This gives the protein CASSLWGGEQYF.

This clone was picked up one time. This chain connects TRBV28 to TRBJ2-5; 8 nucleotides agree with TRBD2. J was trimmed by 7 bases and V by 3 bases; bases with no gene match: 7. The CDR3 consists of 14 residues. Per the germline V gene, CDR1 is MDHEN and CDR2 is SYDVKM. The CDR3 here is CASSLAGGGGTQYF. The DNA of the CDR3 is TGTGCCAGCAGTTTGGCGGGGGGCGGGGGGACCCAGTACTTC.

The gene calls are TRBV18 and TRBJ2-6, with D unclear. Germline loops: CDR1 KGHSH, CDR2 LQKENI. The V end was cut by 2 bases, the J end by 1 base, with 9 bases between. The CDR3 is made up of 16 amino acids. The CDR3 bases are TGTGCCAGCTCACCAAGCAAAGGGTCTGGGGCCAACGTCCTGACTTTC. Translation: CASSPSKGSGANVLTF. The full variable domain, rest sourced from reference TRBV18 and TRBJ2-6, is NAGVMQNPRHLVRRRGQEARLRCSPMKGHSHVYWYRQLPEEGLKFMVYLQKENIIDESGMPKERFSAEFPKEGPSILRIQQVVRGDSAAYFCASSPSKGSGANVLTFGAGSRLTVL.

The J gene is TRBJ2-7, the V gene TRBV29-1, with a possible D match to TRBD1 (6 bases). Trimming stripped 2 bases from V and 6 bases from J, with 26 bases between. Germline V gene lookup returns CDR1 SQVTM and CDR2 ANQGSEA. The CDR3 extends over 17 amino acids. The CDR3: CSVEWAEPGHLIGEQYF. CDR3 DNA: TGCAGCGTTGAATGGGCAGAACCGGGACATTTAATCGGCGAGCAGTACTTC.